Below are 27 T cell receptor beta chains sequenced from a single sample in a study of identical twins. TCRdb processed the 5' RACE reads anew with MiXCR; each CDR3 protein has one entry. The table shows hundreds of thousands of distinct CDR3 sequences, with approximately 13% occurring only once. This sample also appeared in a second study, on yellow fever vaccine responses in identical twins.

Sequenced material: PBMCs. The receptors were sampled from a woman between 18 and 29 years old in good health.

The V call is TRBV5-1, the J call TRBJ2-5; 14 positions match TRBD2. Germline trimming cut 4 bases from V and 7 bases from J; bases unmatched to any gene: 9. The CDR3 length is 16 residues. Germline CDR1 reads SGHRS; CDR2 reads YFSETQ. Here the CDR3 reads CASSTGTSGGSATQYF. The CDR3 nucleotides read TGCGCCAGCAGCACCGGGACTAGCGGGGGAAGTGCGACCCAGTACTTC. Supplemented by reference TRBV5-1 and TRBJ2-5, the full variable domain reads KAGVTQTPRYLIKTRGQQVTLSCSPISGHRSVSWYQQTPGQGLQFLFEYFSETQRNKGNFPGRFSGRQFSNSRSEMNVSTLELGDSALYLCASSTGTSGGSATQYFGPGTRLLVL.

CDR3 sequence reads: CSDGTSCREQFF. CDR3 coding DNA: TGCAGCGATGGGACTAGCTGTCGTGAGCAGTTCTTC. This chain joins TRBV29-1 and TRBJ2-1, with 9 bases aligning to TRBD2. This CDR3 contains 12 residues. Germline V gene lookup returns CDR1 SQVTM and CDR2 ANQGSEA. V lost 7 bases to trimming and J lost 9 bases; unmatched junction nucleotides: 7.

The chain joins TRBV6-2 or TRBV6-3 to TRBJ1-5; D is perhaps TRBD1 (5 bases). Germline V gene data show CDR1 as MNHEY and CDR2 as SVGEGT. V was shortened by 7 bases and J by 4 bases, with 11 bases between the two germline ends. The CDR3 spans 13 residues. In DNA, the CDR3 is TGTGCCAGCACCGACAGTTTTAATCAGCCCCAGCATTTT. Translated, it gives CASTDSFNQPQHF.

The table lists this clonotype with many counts. The chain has TRBV9 and TRBJ2-3; D is uncertain. CDR1 and CDR2 from the germline V gene are SGDLS and YYNGEE. Trimming pared 5 bases from V and 13 bases from J, leaving 14 bases between. The CDR3 covers 11 residues. The CDR3 region is CASRGTLGKYF. The CDR3 region has the DNA TGTGCCAGCAGGGGAACACTGGGGAAGTATTTT.

In its sample, this clonotype was seen a few times. The chain combines TRBV24-1 with TRBJ2-1; D may be TRBD1 (5 bases). Trimming pared 4 bases from V and 9 bases from J, leaving 12 bases between. The germline CDR1 and CDR2 sequences are KGHDR and SFDVKD. The CDR3 is made up of 13 amino acids. CDR3 residues: CATSDLQGFEQFF. The CDR3 DNA sequence: TGTGCCACCAGTGACCTGCAGGGTTTTGAGCAGTTCTTC.

In its sample, this clonotype was seen a few times. The genes are TRBV6-1 and TRBJ2-4, with TRBD1 matching 8 bases. The trim removed 6 bases at V and 4 bases at J, leaving 11 bases unmatched. Germline values: CDR1 MNHNS, CDR2 SASEGT. There are 16 residues in the CDR3. CDR3 sequence (DNA): TGTGCCAGCAGGAGGACAGGGCTGTTAGGGAAAAACATTCAGTACTTC. This translates into CASRRTGLLGKNIQYF.

This sequence joins TRBV15 and TRBJ2-1; 8 nucleotides align to TRBD1. V dropped 3 bases and J dropped 4; count of bases not matched to a gene: 11. In germline, CDR1 is LNHNV, CDR2 YYDKDF (reference sequence). The CDR3 totals 17 residues. Here the CDR3 DNA reads TGTGCCACCAGCAGTCCATTACAGGGGGAAATATACAATGAGCAGTTCTTC. It yields the protein CATSSPLQGEIYNEQFF.

This clonotype occurred many times. The chain carries TRBV12-3 or TRBV12-4 and TRBJ2-3; no clear D. This CDR3 is 13 amino acids long. The V and J ends lost 8 bases and 1 base respectively, with 10 bases between them. This chain's CDR3 is CASSNGGTDTQYF. For the CDR3, the DNA is TGTGCCAGCTCTAATGGGGGCACAGATACGCAGTATTTT.

This clonotype showed up just a few times. The chain links TRBV28 to TRBJ1-2; possible D gene TRBD1, 5 bases. Trimming took off 0 bases at V and 8 bases at J, with 10 bases between the two ends. Germline V gene lookup returns CDR1 MDHEN and CDR2 SYDVKM. CDR3 length: 13 amino acids. This CDR3 reads CASSLWGERGYTF. In DNA form, the CDR3 reads TGTGCCAGCAGTTTATGGGGGGAACGGGGCTACACCTTC.

The chain employs TRBV5-1 and TRBJ2-7, with D tentatively TRBD1 (5 bases). Deletions cut 0 bases from V and 4 bases from J, with 11 bases between. Germline V CDR1 and CDR2: SGHRS, YFSETQ. This CDR3 is 14 amino acids long. As DNA, the CDR3 is TGCGCCAGCAGCTTGGACAGGAGAAGGTACGAGCAGTACTTC. It codes for CASSLDRRRYEQYF.

This clonotype was observed a handful of times. This chain links TRBV20-1 with TRBJ2-2; TRBD2 aligns across 16 bases. CDR1 and CDR2 from the germline V gene are DFQATT and SNEGSKA (reference sequence). The CDR3 is 17 residues long. Losses at the gene ends were 2 bases for V and 5 bases for J; bases not matched to a gene: 5. The CDR3 nucleotides read TGCAGTGCTAGATGGCCGGGACTAGCGGGGGGGACCGGGGAGCTGTTTTTT. Its translation is CSARWPGLAGGTGELFF.

This clonotype showed up many times. The DNA of the CDR3 is TGTGCCAGCAGCACTAGCGGGAGGGCCTTCTCAACTAACTCCTACGAGCAGTACTTC. This gives the protein CASSTSGRAFSTNSYEQYF. The chain couples TRBV7-6 to TRBJ2-7; TRBD2 aligns across 13 bases. Germline-derived CDR1 and CDR2 are SGHVS and FNYEAQ. The CDR3 has 19 residues. The trim removed 5 bases at V and 0 bases at J, leaving 13 bases unmatched.

This clonotype appeared a few times. V usage is TRBV19 and J usage is TRBJ2-2; TRBD1 might be the D (6 bases). This CDR3 contains 14 residues. V lost 9 bases and J lost 7, with 18 bases in between. Per germline, CDR1 LNHDA and CDR2 SQIVND (reference sequence). The CDR3 sequence is CASKESRGGGELFF. As DNA, the CDR3 is TGTGCCAGCAAAGAGAGCAGGGGTGGCGGGGAGCTGTTTTTT.

This clonotype has ten or more counts. The chain joins TRBV29-1 to TRBJ2-5; D unclear. The CDR3 loop spans 13 amino acids. Trimming took 8 bases from V and 2 from J, leaving 15 bases between them. Germline CDR1 and CDR2: SQVTM and ANQGSEA. CDR3 amino acids: CSSLGRMQETQYF. CDR3 DNA: TGCAGCAGCTTGGGAAGGATGCAAGAGACCCAGTACTTC. Full variable domain (outside the CDR3, taken from reference TRBV29-1 and TRBJ2-5): SAVISQKPSRDICQRGTSLTIQCQVDSQVTMMFWYRQQPGQSLTLIATANQGSEATYESGFVIDKFPISRPNLTFSTLTVSNMSPEDSSIYLCSSLGRMQETQYFGPGTRLLVL.

The chain has TRBV4-1 and TRBJ1-2; 7 bases agree with TRBD1. The CDR3 is made up of 14 amino acids. The germline CDR1 and CDR2 sequences are MGHRA and YSYEKL. The ends lost 4 bases at V and 5 bases at J; junction bases unmatched: 7. The CDR3 sequence: CASSPPGQKYGYTF. CDR3 coding DNA: TGCGCCAGCAGCCCCCCGGGACAGAAATATGGCTACACCTTC.

A few counts support this clonotype. The genes are TRBV5-6 and TRBJ1-1; no firm D call. Germline V gene data show CDR1 as SGHDT and CDR2 as YYEEEE. This CDR3 has 12 residues. Trimming cost V 1 base and J 6 bases, with 7 bases left between them. The DNA of the CDR3 is TGTGCCAGCAGCTTGATCAGGTCTGAAGCTTTCTTT. Translated, it gives CASSLIRSEAFF.

This clonotype was counted a few times. The chain combines TRBV12-3 or TRBV12-4 with TRBJ1-5, with D maybe TRBD1 (5 bases). Trimming left V 8 bases short and J 1 base short, with 12 bases between. The CDR3 is 14 amino acids. The CDR3 DNA follows: TGTGCCAGCCGGGGGGGGGTGAGCAATCAGCCCCAGCATTTT. This sequence encodes CASRGGVSNQPQHF.

This clonotype showed up just a few times. This chain links TRBV5-5 with TRBJ2-5; the D call may be TRBD1 or TRBD2 (6 bases each). The V and J ends lost 0 bases and 5 bases respectively, with 14 bases between them. The CDR3 consists of 15 residues. Germline V CDR1 and CDR2: SGHKS, YYEKEE (reference sequence). CDR3 coding DNA: TGTGCCAGCAGCTTGGAACAGGGCGCGGGGGAGACCCAGTACTTC. Its translation is CASSLEQGAGETQYF. Complete variable domain (other parts from reference TRBV5-5 and TRBJ2-5): DAGVTQSPTHLIKTRGQQVTLRCSPISGHKSVSWYQQVLGQGPQFIFQYYEKEERGRGNFPDRFSARQFPNYSSELNVNALLLGDSALYLCASSLEQGAGETQYFGPGTRLLVL.

In its sample, this clonotype was seen a few times. This chain uses TRBV2 with TRBJ1-5; D remains unclear. Trimming took 7 bases from V and 3 from J, leaving 10 bases between them. CDR1 and CDR2 (germline): SNHLY, FYNNEI. The CDR3 has 13 amino acids. The CDR3 nucleotides read TGTGCCAGCACGTGGGAAGTCAATCAGCCCCAGCATTTT. The encoded protein is CASTWEVNQPQHF.

This clonotype has a handful of counts. The J gene is TRBJ2-1, the V gene TRBV11-3, with 9 bases fitting TRBD1. Germline CDR1 reads SGHNT; CDR2 reads YENEEA. The J segment lost 7 bases and the V segment lost 5 bases, leaving 12 bases of the junction unmatched. The CDR3 spans 16 residues. The CDR3 nucleotides read TGTGCCAGCAGCGACTCCACCGGGACAGGGAGAAATGAGCAGTTCTTC. Translating gives CASSDSTGTGRNEQFF. The full variable domain, with the rest looked up from reference TRBV11-3 and TRBJ2-1, is EAGVVQSPRYKIIEKKQPVAFWCNPISGHNTLYWYLQNLGQGPELLIRYENEEAVDDSQLPKDRFSAERLKGVDSTLKIQPAELGDSAVYLCASSDSTGTGRNEQFFGPGTRLTVL.

This clonotype showed up just a few times. The genes are TRBV3-1 and TRBJ2-3, with D perhaps matching TRBD2 (6 bases). CDR3 length equals 15 residues. Per the germline V gene, CDR1 is LGHDT and CDR2 is YNNKEL (reference sequence). V lost 1 base, J lost 3 bases, and 11 bases lay in between. The CDR3 spells CASSQVRGKTDTQYF. CDR3 nucleotide sequence: TGTGCCAGCAGCCAAGTGCGCGGGAAGACAGATACGCAGTATTTT.

This chain links TRBV6-5 with TRBJ2-2; D gene uncertain. CDR1 and CDR2 (germline): MNHEY, SVGAGI. V was clipped by 1 base and J by 6 bases, with 6 bases between them. There are 13 residues in the CDR3. The CDR3 DNA follows: TGTGCCAGCAGTTACTGGTGGGCCGGGGAGCTGTTTTTT. Amino acids: CASSYWWAGELFF.

The chain uses TRBV15 and TRBJ2-5; TRBD2 matches 7 bases. The V segment lost 2 bases and the J segment 2 bases; nucleotides outside the gene matches: 5. Germline V gives CDR1 LNHNV, CDR2 YYDKDF (reference sequence). CDR3 length: 15 residues. CDR3 sequence reads: CATSRTRDYQETQYF. In DNA form, the CDR3 reads TGTGCCACCAGCAGAACCAGGGACTATCAAGAGACCCAGTACTTC.

This clonotype was counted only a few times. This rearrangement joins TRBV27 to TRBJ2-1, with D possibly TRBD1 on 6 matching bases. V was cut by 4 bases and J by 8 bases, with 9 bases left in between. Per the germline V gene, CDR1 is MNHEY and CDR2 is SMNVEV (reference sequence). The CDR3 has 12 amino acids. DNA for the CDR3: TGTGCCAGCAGTTCAGGACAGCATGAGCAGTTCTTC. Translation gives CASSSGQHEQFF.

J is TRBJ1-5 and V is TRBV2; 7 bases agree with TRBD1. V shed 4 bases, J shed 0 bases, and the junction held 3 bases outside the gene matches. Germline CDR1 and CDR2: SNHLY and FYNNEI. The CDR3 runs 15 residues. CDR3 region: CASSGNRGSNQPQHF. CDR3 bases: TGTGCCAGCAGTGGCAACAGGGGTAGCAATCAGCCCCAGCATTTT.

The chain uses TRBV6-6 and TRBJ2-2; D is ambiguous. The length of the CDR3 is 12 residues. With 6 bases removed from V and 10 bases from J, the gap between germline ends came to 12 bases. From germline, CDR1 is MNHNY and CDR2 SVGAGI (reference sequence). The CDR3 DNA reads as TGTGCCAGCAGCCCCGGTGGTCTGGAGCTGTTTTTT. Its translation is CASSPGGLELFF.

In this sample, this clonotype turned up many times. V and J are TRBV6-5 and TRBJ1-1; D may be TRBD1 (6 bases). The CDR3 totals 14 residues. Germline V lookup: CDR1 MNHEY, CDR2 SVGAGI. Deletions cut 2 bases from V and 1 base from J, with 8 bases between. The CDR3 region has the DNA TGTGCCAGCAGTTACGGGACATCGAACACTGAAGCTTTCTTT. Its protein product is CASSYGTSNTEAFF.